The T cell receptor (beta chain) described here comes from a study of OX40 agonist ivuxolimab in advanced cancers. The CDR3 length is 14 residues. V dropped 6 bases and J dropped 2; count of bases not matched to a gene: 5. Looked up from germline, CDR1 is SNHLY and CDR2 is FYNNEI. Using immunoSEQ multiplex PCR, the repertoire was profiled, and TCRdb retains in-frame clones only, with some absent. Counted here are about 84,000 clones, over 85% occurring once; the ten biggest clones make up roughly 0.17%. This clone was counted a single time. The gene calls are TRBV2 and TRBJ2-7; TRBD2 matches 9 bases. This clonotype was sampled from an adult with an advanced solid tumor such as melanoma, head and neck, liver or kidney cancer. The specimen comprised CD4+ or CD8+ T cells sorted from blood, sampled in a trial of the OX40 agonist ivuxolimab. This chain's CDR3 is CASSAGLAPYEQYF. The CDR3 nucleotides are TGTGCCAGCAGCGCGGGACTAGCCCCCTACGAGCAGTACTTC.